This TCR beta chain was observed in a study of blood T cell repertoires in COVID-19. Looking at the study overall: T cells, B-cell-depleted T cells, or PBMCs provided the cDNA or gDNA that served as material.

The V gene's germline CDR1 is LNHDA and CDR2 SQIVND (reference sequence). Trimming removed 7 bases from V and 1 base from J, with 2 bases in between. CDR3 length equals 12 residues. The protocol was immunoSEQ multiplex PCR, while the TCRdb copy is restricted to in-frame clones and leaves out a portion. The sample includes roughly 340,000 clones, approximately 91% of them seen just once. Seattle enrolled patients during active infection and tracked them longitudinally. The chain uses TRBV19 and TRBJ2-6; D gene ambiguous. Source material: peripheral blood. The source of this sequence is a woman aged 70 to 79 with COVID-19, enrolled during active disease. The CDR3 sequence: CASISGANVLTF. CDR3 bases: TGTGCCAGTATATCTGGGGCCAACGTCCTGACTTTC.